This T cell receptor (beta chain) was sequenced for a study of radiation and T cells in renal cell carcinoma. TCRdb keeps only in-frame clones here, not all; method: immunoSEQ multiplex PCR. The sample carries 40,000 to 50,000 clones, roughly 85% recorded once. As for time point: blood 4 weeks post-SBRT, at nephrectomy. This sample's treatment: 15 Gy SBRT to primary tumor, nephrectomy 4 weeks later. V was clipped by 8 bases and J by 3 bases, with 13 bases between them. Per germline, CDR1 MNHEY and CDR2 SMNVEV (reference sequence). The CDR3 is 13 amino acids. Sequencing used blood, obtained from a patient whose treatment included radiotherapy and nephrectomy. The rearrangement links TRBV27 to TRBJ1-2; D uncertain. This receptor was obtained from a woman aged 70-85 years with renal cell carcinoma. CDR3 DNA sequence: TGTGCCAGCTCCAAACCGGGCCACTATGGCTACACCTTC. Translation gives CASSKPGHYGYTF.